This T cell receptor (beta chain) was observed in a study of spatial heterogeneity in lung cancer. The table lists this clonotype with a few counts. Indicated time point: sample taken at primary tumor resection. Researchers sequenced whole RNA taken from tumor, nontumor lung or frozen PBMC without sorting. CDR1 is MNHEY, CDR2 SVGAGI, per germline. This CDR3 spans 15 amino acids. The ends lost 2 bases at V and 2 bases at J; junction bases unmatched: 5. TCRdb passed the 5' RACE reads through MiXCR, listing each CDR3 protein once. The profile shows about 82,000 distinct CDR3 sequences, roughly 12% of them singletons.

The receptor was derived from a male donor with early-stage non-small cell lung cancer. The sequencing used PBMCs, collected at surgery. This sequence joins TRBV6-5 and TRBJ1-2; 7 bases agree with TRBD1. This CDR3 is CASSYRTRGNYGYTF. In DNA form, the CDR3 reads TGTGCCAGCAGTTACCGAACCAGGGGGAACTATGGCTACACCTTC.